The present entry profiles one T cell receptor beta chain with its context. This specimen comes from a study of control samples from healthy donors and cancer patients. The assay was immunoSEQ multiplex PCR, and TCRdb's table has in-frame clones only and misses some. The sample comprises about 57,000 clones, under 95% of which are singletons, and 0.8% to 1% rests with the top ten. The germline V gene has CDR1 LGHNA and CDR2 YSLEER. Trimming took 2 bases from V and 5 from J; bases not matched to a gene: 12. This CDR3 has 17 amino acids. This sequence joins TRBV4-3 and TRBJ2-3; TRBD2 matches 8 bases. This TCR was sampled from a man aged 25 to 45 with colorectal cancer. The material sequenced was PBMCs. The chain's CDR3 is CASSQSIGAGAGDTQYF. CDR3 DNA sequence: TGCGCCAGCAGCCAATCCATAGGAGCGGGGGCCGGAGATACGCAGTATTTT.